This T cell receptor (beta chain) is drawn from a study of blood T cell repertoires in COVID-19. Across the study: Specimens from acute and convalescent COVID-19 originated in the United States, Italy and Spain.

In the source study's methods: For nucleated cells, counts were estimated from reference gene primer amplification. Profiling relied on immunoSEQ multiplex PCR, and the TCRdb table lists in-frame clones only, not all of them. That table furnishes V, J and clone size, whereas the DNA furnished D and trimming. The repertoire has about 230,000 clones, roughly 83% of them found once; the top ten carry approximately 30%. Deletions cut 7 bases from V and 11 bases from J, with 23 bases between. CDR1 is SNHLY and CDR2 is FYNNEI in the germline V gene. The CDR3 extends over 14 amino acids. This clonotype was obtained from a middle-aged man with acute or convalescent COVID-19. The chain links TRBV2 to TRBJ1-1; D perhaps matches TRBD1 (6 bases). The sample comprised peripheral blood. The CDR3 is CASKAERGGDMAFF. CDR3 nucleotide sequence: TGTGCCAGCAAGGCGGAAAGGGGAGGGGACATGGCTTTCTTT.